The 13 T cell receptor beta chains below come from one sample, sequenced in a study of T cells in localized non-small cell lung cancer. Some clones are missing from TCRdb's copy, which holds only in-frame ones; the method was immunoSEQ multiplex PCR. The table shows around 36,000 clones, with 81% occurring only once. The material sequenced was peripheral blood mononuclear cells, taken before any cancer treatment. The source of these receptors is a male donor older than 55 with stage II lung adenocarcinoma.

This clone was recorded only once. The DNA for the CDR3 is TGTGCCAGCACGACAAGCAGGGATGGCTATGGCTACACCTTC. Its translation: CASTTSRDGYGYTF. The chain links TRBV27 to TRBJ1-2, with a weak D call TRBD1 (5 bases). V was trimmed by 7 bases and J by 4 bases, leaving 16 bases between them. The CDR3 sequence is 14 residues long. CDR1 is MNHEY, CDR2 SMNVEV, per germline (reference sequence).

The chain combines TRBV7-9 with TRBJ1-4; 7 nucleotides match TRBD1. V trimming: 3 bases; J trimming: 3 bases; junction bases outside the gene matches: 1. Germline CDR1 and CDR2: SEHNR and FQNEAQ (reference sequence). This CDR3 contains 14 residues. This CDR3 reads CASSFGQANEKLFF. CDR3 nucleotides: TGTGCCAGCAGCTTTGGACAGGCTAATGAAAAACTGTTTTTT.

The rearrangement joins TRBV5-4 to TRBJ1-4, with D tentatively TRBD1 (5 bases). The CDR3 sequence is 15 residues long. Trimming took off 1 base at V and 4 bases at J, with 11 bases between the two ends. CDR1 is SGHNT and CDR2 is YYREEE in the germline V gene (reference sequence). CDR3 coding DNA: TGTGCCAGCAGCTTGTCGGGGACTGATAATGAAAAACTGTTTTTT. This translates into CASSLSGTDNEKLFF.

The rearrangement links TRBV11-1 to TRBJ2-3; TRBD2 aligns across 10 bases. Unmatched junction bases numbered 2, after V lost 5 bases and J lost 3 bases. From germline, CDR1 is SGHAT and CDR2 FQDESV (reference sequence). This CDR3 has 14 residues. DNA of the CDR3: TGTGCCAGCAGCCGTAGCGGGAGGACAGATACGCAGTATTTT. Amino acids: CASSRSGRTDTQYF.

This clone has only a few counts. The chain uses TRBV5-1 and TRBJ1-2; D is possibly TRBD1 (5 bases). The CDR3 is 15 amino acids. Between the trimmed V and J ends, which lost 5 bases and 6 bases, there was a span of 20 bases. The germline CDR1 and CDR2 sequences are SGHRS and YFSETQ. CDR3 sequence: CASRPGGGRENGYTF. As DNA, the CDR3 is TGCGCCAGCAGGCCCGGTGGCGGCAGGGAGAATGGCTACACCTTC.

The DNA of the CDR3 is TGTGCCAGCAGCCGGACGACGGGTGAGCAGTTCTTC. The encoded protein is CASSRTTGEQFF. The chain carries TRBV4-2 and TRBJ2-1; D remains unclear. Trimming removed 4 bases at V and 9 bases at J, with 10 bases between. Germline loops: CDR1 LGHNA, CDR2 YNFKEQ. The CDR3 extends over 12 amino acids.

This clone showed up just a few times. The J gene is TRBJ2-3, the V gene TRBV28; D call uncertain. In germline, CDR1 is MDHEN, CDR2 SYDVKM. V lost 3 bases to trimming and J lost 1 base, with 8 bases between them. The length of the CDR3 is 14 residues. CDR3 in amino acids: CASSFLSGTDTQYF. CDR3 nucleotides: TGTGCCAGCAGTTTCCTGAGCGGCACAGATACGCAGTATTTT.

This clone was seen only a few times. The chain combines TRBV25-1 with TRBJ1-2; D call uncertain. CDR1 is MGHDK, CDR2 SYGVNS, per germline. V dropped 3 bases and J dropped 3 bases, with 2 bases sitting between them. The CDR3 length is 11 residues. CDR3 in amino acids: CASSEDYGYTF. The CDR3 bases are TGTGCCAGCAGTGAGGACTATGGCTACACCTTC.

The V gene is TRBV30, the J gene TRBJ2-5; TRBD2 matches at 9 bases. V was pared by 1 base and J by 2 bases, with 5 bases of the junction left unmatched. CDR3 length: 15 residues. Germline CDR1 and CDR2: GTSNPN and SVGIG (reference sequence). The CDR3 spells CAWSGSGSWQETQYF. CDR3 in DNA: TGTGCCTGGAGTGGTAGCGGGAGCTGGCAAGAGACCCAGTACTTC.

This chain uses TRBV5-1 with TRBJ2-2; maybe TRBD1 (5 bases). The V and J ends lost 4 bases and 0 bases respectively, with 13 bases between them. The CDR3 covers 16 residues. Germline V CDR1 and CDR2: SGHRS, YFSETQ. The CDR3 loop is CASSGVTDANTGELFF. The CDR3 DNA is TGCGCCAGCAGCGGGGTGACAGACGCGAACACCGGGGAGCTGTTTTTT.

The rearrangement uses TRBV7-2 and TRBJ2-7; the match to TRBD2 covers 10 bases. The V gene's germline CDR1 is SGHTA and CDR2 FQGNSA. This CDR3 is 15 amino acids long. J was trimmed by 2 bases and V by 6 bases; bases with no gene match: 7. The CDR3 coding sequence is TGTGCCAGCAGACCACGAGCGGGAGGGACCTACGAGCAGTACTTC. This translates into CASRPRAGGTYEQYF.

The rearrangement uses TRBV13 and TRBJ1-2; D might be TRBD1 (6 bases). The germline V and J ends were trimmed by 0 bases and 0 bases, with 14 bases remaining between them. The germline V gene has CDR1 PRHDT and CDR2 FYEKMQ (reference sequence). The CDR3 has 17 residues. CDR3 coding DNA: TGTGCCAGCAGCTTAGGCGGGGGGCAGGCCCCTAACTATGGCTACACCTTC. Translating it yields CASSLGGGQAPNYGYTF. Based on the CDR3 plus reference TRBV13 and TRBJ1-2, the full variable domain is AAGVIQSPRHLIKEKRETATLKCYPIPRHDTVYWYQQGPGQDPQFLISFYEKMQSDKGSIPDRFSAQQFSDYHSELNMSSLELGDSALYFCASSLGGGQAPNYGYTFGSGTRLTVV.

This clone was seen just once. This sequence joins TRBV6-5 and TRBJ1-2, with 7 bases fitting TRBD1. Germline V lookup: CDR1 MNHEY, CDR2 SVGAGI. CDR3 length: 14 residues. V dropped 8 bases and J dropped 4; count of bases not matched to a gene: 10. The CDR3 reads CASYRRQGAYGYTF. CDR3 DNA sequence: TGTGCCAGCTATCGACGACAGGGCGCCTATGGCTACACCTTC.